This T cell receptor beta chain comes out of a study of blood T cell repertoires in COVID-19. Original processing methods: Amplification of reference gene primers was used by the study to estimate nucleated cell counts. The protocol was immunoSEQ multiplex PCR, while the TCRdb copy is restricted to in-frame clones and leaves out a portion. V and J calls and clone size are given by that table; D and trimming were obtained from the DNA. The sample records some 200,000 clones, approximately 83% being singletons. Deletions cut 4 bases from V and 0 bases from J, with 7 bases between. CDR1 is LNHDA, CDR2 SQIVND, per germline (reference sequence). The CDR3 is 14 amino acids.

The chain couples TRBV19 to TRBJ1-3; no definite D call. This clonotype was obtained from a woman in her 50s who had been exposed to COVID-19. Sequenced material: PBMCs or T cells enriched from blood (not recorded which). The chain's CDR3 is CASSKPGSGNTIYF. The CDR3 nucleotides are TGTGCCAGTAGTAAGCCGGGCTCTGGAAACACCATATATTTT.